What follows are 5 T cell receptor beta chains derived from one specimen sequenced in a study of early T cells in non-severe SARS-CoV-2 infection. TCRdb processed the 5' RACE reads anew with MiXCR; each CDR3 protein has one entry. The sample yields about 31,000 distinct CDR3 sequences, roughly 5% seen once. Sequences were obtained from whole blood. Receptor source: an adult who was a healthcare worker with PCR-confirmed SARS-CoV-2 infection or an uninfected control (not recorded which).

This clonotype was found many times. This chain uses TRBV2 with TRBJ1-2; D ambiguous. From germline, CDR1 is SNHLY and CDR2 FYNNEI. Trimming took off 8 bases at V and 8 bases at J, with 15 bases between the two ends. This CDR3 region has 12 residues. This chain's CDR3 is CASSGRARGYTF. As DNA, the CDR3 is TGTGCCAGCTCCGGGCGGGCCCGCGGCTACACCTTC.

This clonotype was seen ten or more times. CDR3 amino acids: CASSFGSSGNTIYF. The CDR3 DNA sequence: TGTGCCAGCAGTTTCGGGAGCTCTGGAAACACCATATATTTT. The chain uses TRBV12-3 or TRBV12-4 and TRBJ1-3; no definite D call. The ends were cut back, 3 bases at V and 0 bases at J, with 6 bases in the middle. The length of the CDR3 is 14 residues.

The rearrangement links TRBV28 to TRBJ1-1; D gene unclear. CDR3 length: 15 amino acids. With 6 bases removed from V and 4 bases from J, the gap between germline ends came to 18 bases. CDR1 is MDHEN and CDR2 is SYDVKM in the germline V gene. The CDR3, as DNA: TGTGCCAGCAGAGACGGAGGATACCCGTTCACTGAAGCTTTCTTT. Amino acid sequence: CASRDGGYPFTEAFF.

Only a few counts were recorded for this clonotype. J is TRBJ2-1 and V is TRBV6-2 or TRBV6-3, with D perhaps TRBD1 or TRBD2 (6 bases each). Trimming pared 5 bases from V and 6 bases from J, leaving 20 bases between. This CDR3 contains 16 residues. The V gene's germline CDR1 is MNHEY and CDR2 SVGEGT. The DNA for the CDR3 is TGTGCCAGCAGTCGAACAGGGAAAGGGGGGATCAATGAGCAGTTCTTC. It codes for CASSRTGKGGINEQFF.

This clonotype has a handful of counts. The chain combines TRBV7-2 with TRBJ1-2; D not certain. The germline CDR1 and CDR2 sequences are SGHTA and FQGNSA. This CDR3 is built from 18 residues. The germline V and J ends were trimmed by 6 bases and 4 bases, with 27 bases remaining between them. CDR3 sequence: CASRLLPLDRTVRYGYTF. The CDR3 region has the DNA TGTGCCAGCAGGCTTCTACCCTTAGATCGGACGGTCCGCTATGGCTACACCTTC.